This TCR beta chain was sequenced during a study of T-cell reconstitution after alpha-beta-depleted transplantation in children. Unique molecular identifiers were incorporated during preparation of the TCRbeta library. TCRdb recomputed calls from the PCR reads with MiXCR, one row per CDR3 protein. The sample lists 450,000 to 550,000 distinct CDR3 sequences, approximately 10% seen once, with around 15% in the top ten. Study-wide results and caveats: T-cell counts and diversity were attributed mostly to newly produced T cells one year after transplant. Alpha-beta T cells about two months after transplant reportedly derived from several hundred expanded graft clones.

About this clonotype itself: The antigen is undetermined.

Germline V CDR1 and CDR2: MNHEY, SMNVEV (reference sequence). Trimming at V came to 0 bases and at J to 5 bases, leaving 5 bases not matched to a gene. The CDR3 spans 15 residues. The material was PBMCs, mostly from graft donor cells, obtained 180 days after TCRalphabeta/CD19-depleted stem cell transplant. The chain couples TRBV27 to TRBJ2-3, with 7 bases identical to TRBD2. This TCR was recovered from a female patient younger than 10 who had a stem cell transplant for aplastic anemia, so the T cells may come from the graft donor. DNA for the CDR3: TGTGCCAGCAGTTTATCGGCGGGAGTGGGAGATACGCAGTATTTT. This encodes CASSLSAGVGDTQYF.